The rows below give T cell receptor beta chains drawn from one sample of a study of monozygotic twins with inflammatory bowel disease. TCRdb reprocessed the 5' RACE reads, with one entry per CDR3 protein and no DNA. The record lists about 160,000 distinct CDR3 sequences, of which the ten most abundant hold 2% to 3%. Sequenced input: blood. These receptors were obtained from a human donor with ulcerative colitis or Crohn's disease, or a healthy co-twin of an affected twin (not recorded which). Both conserved end residues are part of each CDR3.

15	TRBV7-2	TRBJ1-1	CASSLRSTMNTEAFF
14	TRBV5-1	TRBJ2-7	CASSLYTDRGDNNF
14	TRBV7-9	TRBJ1-1	CASSPDPGDTEAFF
15	TRBV5-1	TRBJ1-4	CASRPDSTTNEKLFF
17	TRBV4-3	TRBJ1-6	CASSQDAYRDKNSPLHF
12	TRBV5-4	TRBJ1-1	CASSLLPNQAFF
14	TRBV20-1	TRBJ1-2	CSAVWDRDVLGYTF
14	TRBV11-3	TRBJ2-5	CASSPTGGEETQYF
16	TRBV15	TRBJ1-2	CATSRDHSSRAYGYTF
19	TRBV7-8	TRBJ2-6	CASSFSLGQGGSGANVLTF
17	TRBV6-2/TRBV6-3	TRBJ2-5	CASGLEVWTGVQETQYF
15	TRBV3-1	TRBJ2-7	CASSETGQESGEQYF
12	TRBV28	TRBJ2-5	CASSVGRETQYF
12	TRBV5-1	TRBJ2-1	CASSFEGNEQFF
16	TRBV9	TRBJ2-1	CASSIISGSSYNEQFF
14	TRBV6-5	TRBJ1-5	CASSSAGRHQPQHF
14	TRBV7-9	TRBJ1-2	CASSPRLGGNGYTF
16	TRBV14	TRBJ2-3	CASSYLAGSLADTQYF
14	TRBV5-1	TRBJ1-5	CASSLVPGNQPQHF
18	TRBV19	TRBJ1-5	CASSIDLGSPYSNQPQHF